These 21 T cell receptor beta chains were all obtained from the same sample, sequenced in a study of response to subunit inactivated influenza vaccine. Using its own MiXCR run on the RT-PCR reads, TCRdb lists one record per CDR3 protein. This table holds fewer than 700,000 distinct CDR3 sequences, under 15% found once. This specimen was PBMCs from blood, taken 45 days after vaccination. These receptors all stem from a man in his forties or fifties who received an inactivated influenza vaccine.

The DNA for the CDR3 is TGTGCCAGCCATGGACTGAACACTGAAGCTTTCTTT. Translated, it gives CASHGLNTEAFF. The chain carries TRBV12-3 or TRBV12-4 and TRBJ1-1; the D is unclear. V was clipped by 8 bases and J by 0 bases, with 7 bases between them. The CDR3 is 12 amino acids.

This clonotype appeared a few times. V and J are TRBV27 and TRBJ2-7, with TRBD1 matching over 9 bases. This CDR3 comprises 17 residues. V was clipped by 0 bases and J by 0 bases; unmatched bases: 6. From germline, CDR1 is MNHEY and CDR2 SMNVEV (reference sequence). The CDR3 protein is CASSLSAGTGNSYEQYF. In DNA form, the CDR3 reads TGTGCCAGCAGTTTATCCGCCGGGACAGGGAACTCCTACGAGCAGTACTTC.

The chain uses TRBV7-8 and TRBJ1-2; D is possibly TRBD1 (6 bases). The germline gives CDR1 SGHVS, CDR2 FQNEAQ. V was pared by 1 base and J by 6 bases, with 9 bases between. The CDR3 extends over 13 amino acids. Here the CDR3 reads CASSLVQGHGYTF. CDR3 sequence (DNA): TGTGCCAGCAGCTTAGTGCAGGGGCATGGCTACACCTTC.

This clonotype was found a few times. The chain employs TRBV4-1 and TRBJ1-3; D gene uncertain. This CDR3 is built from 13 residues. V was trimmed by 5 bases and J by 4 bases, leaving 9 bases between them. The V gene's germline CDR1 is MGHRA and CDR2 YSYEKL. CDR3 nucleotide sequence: TGCGCCAGCAGCTACCAAGGAGGAAACACCATATATTTT. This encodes CASSYQGGNTIYF.

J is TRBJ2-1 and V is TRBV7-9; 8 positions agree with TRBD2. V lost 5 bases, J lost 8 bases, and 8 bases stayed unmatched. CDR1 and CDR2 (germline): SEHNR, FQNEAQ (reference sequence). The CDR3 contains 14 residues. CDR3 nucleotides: TGTGCCAGCAGCCCTCGGGGGGGACTTGATGAGCAGTTCTTC. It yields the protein CASSPRGGLDEQFF.

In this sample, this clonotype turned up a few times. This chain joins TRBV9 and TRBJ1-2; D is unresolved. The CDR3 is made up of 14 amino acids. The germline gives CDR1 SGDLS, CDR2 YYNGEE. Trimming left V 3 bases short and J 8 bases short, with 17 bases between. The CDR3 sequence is CASSDARWEGGYTF. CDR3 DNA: TGTGCCAGCAGCGATGCCCGTTGGGAGGGCGGCTACACCTTC.

The chain's CDR3 is CASSWGRISGNTIYF. The CDR3 DNA reads TGTGCCAGCAGTTGGGGAAGGATCTCTGGAAACACCATATATTTT. The V gene is TRBV12-3 or TRBV12-4, the J gene TRBJ1-3; D unresolved. The V gene lost 4 bases and the J gene lost 0 bases, with 10 bases spanning the gap. This CDR3 comprises 15 residues.

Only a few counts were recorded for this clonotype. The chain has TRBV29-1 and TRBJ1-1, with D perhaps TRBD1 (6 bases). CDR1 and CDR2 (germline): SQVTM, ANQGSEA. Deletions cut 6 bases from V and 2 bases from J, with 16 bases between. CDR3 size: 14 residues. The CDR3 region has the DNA TGCAGCGTCGCAGGGGCCGAATTTAACACTGAAGCTTTCTTT. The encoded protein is CSVAGAEFNTEAFF.

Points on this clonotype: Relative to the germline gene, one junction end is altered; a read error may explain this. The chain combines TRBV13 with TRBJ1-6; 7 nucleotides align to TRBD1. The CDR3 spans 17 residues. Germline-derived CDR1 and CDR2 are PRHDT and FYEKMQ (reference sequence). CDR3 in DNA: TGTGCCAGCAGCTTGACAGGGCGCTTGGCTGGGAATTCACCCCTACACTTT. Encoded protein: CASSLTGRLAGNSPLHF. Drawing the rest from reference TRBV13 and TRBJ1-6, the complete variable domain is AAGVIQSPRHLIKEKRETATLKCYPIPRHDTVYWYQQGPGQDPQFLISFYEKMQSDKGSIPDRFSAQQFSDYHSELNMSSLELGDSALYFCASSLTGRLAGNSPLHFGNGTRLTVT.

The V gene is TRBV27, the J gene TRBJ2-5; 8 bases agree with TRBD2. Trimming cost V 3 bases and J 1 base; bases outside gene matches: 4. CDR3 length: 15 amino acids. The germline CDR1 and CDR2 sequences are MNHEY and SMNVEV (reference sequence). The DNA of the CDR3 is TGTGCCAGCAGTTTCGGCGGGGGGACCCAAGAGACCCAGTACTTC. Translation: CASSFGGGTQETQYF.

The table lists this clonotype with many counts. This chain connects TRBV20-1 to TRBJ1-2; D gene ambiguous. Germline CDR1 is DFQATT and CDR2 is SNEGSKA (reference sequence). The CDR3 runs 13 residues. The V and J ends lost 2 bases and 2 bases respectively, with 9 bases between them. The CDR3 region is CSARLPRNYGYTF. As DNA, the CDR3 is TGCAGTGCTAGACTACCGAGGAACTATGGCTACACCTTC.

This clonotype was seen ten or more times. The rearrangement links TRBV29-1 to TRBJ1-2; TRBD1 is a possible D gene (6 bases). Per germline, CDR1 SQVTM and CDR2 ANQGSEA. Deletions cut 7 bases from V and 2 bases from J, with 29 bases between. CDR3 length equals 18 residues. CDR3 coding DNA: TGCAGCGCTCCTTTCCATTCTTCCCGGGACATCGAAAACTATGGCTACACCTTC. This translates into CSAPFHSSRDIENYGYTF.

The CDR3 DNA sequence: TGTGCCAGCACTCACTCTAGCGGGGGGTTGACCTACGAGCAGTACTTC. Translated: CASTHSSGGLTYEQYF. This chain connects TRBV6-2 or TRBV6-3 to TRBJ2-7; 11 positions agree with TRBD2. The germline gives CDR1 MNHEY, CDR2 SVGEGT. This CDR3 has 16 residues. V shed 7 bases and J 2 bases; nucleotides not matched to a gene: 10.

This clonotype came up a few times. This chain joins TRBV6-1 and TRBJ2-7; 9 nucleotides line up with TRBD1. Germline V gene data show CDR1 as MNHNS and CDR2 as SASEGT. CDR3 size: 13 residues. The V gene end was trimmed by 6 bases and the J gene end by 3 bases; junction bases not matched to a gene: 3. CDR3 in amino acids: CASRTGQGYEQYF. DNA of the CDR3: TGTGCCAGCAGGACGGGACAGGGCTACGAGCAGTACTTC.

As DNA, the CDR3 is TGCGCCAGCAGCACGGGACAGGGGAGGAATTCACCCCTCCACTTT. Amino acids: CASSTGQGRNSPLHF. The rearrangement uses TRBV5-1 and TRBJ1-6, with 10 bases that match TRBD1. The V segment lost 4 bases and the J segment 7 bases; nucleotides outside the gene matches: 5. The CDR3 has 15 amino acids. Germline V CDR1 and CDR2: SGHRS, YFSETQ.

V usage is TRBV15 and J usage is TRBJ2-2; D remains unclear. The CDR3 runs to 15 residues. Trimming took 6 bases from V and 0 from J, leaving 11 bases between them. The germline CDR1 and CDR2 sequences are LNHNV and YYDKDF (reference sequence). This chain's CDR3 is CATRKTLSNTGELFF. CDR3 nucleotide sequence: TGTGCCACCAGAAAAACCCTGTCGAACACCGGGGAGCTGTTTTTT.

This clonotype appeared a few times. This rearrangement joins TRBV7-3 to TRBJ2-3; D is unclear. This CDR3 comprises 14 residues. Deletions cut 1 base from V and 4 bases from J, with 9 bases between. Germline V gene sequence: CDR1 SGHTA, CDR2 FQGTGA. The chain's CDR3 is CASSLIGRADTQYF. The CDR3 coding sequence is TGTGCCAGCAGCTTAATTGGCCGAGCAGATACGCAGTATTTT.

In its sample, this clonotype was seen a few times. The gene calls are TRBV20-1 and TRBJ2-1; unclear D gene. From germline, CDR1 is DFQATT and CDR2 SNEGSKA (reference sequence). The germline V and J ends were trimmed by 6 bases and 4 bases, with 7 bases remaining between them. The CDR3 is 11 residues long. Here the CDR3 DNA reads TGCAGTGCGCAGGAGTACAATGAGCAGTTCTTC. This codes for CSAQEYNEQFF.

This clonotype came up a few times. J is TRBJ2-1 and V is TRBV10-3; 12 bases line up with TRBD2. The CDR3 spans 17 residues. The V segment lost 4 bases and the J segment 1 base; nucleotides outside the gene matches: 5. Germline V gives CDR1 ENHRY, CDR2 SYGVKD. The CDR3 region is CAISALAGGQSYNEQFF. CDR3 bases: TGTGCCATCAGTGCTCTAGCGGGAGGGCAGTCCTACAATGAGCAGTTCTTC.

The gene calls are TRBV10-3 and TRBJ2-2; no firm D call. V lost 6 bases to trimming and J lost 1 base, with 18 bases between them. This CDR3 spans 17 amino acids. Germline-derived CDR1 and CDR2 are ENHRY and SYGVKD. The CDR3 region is CAISKVGWSENTGELFF. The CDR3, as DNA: TGTGCCATCAGCAAAGTCGGATGGAGCGAGAACACCGGGGAGCTGTTTTTT.

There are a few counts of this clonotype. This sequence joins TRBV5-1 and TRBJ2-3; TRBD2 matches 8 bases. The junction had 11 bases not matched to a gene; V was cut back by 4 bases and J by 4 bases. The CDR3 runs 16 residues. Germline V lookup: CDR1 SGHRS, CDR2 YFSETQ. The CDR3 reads CASSVGLAVRADTQYF. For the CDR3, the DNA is TGCGCCAGCAGCGTCGGACTAGCAGTAAGGGCAGATACGCAGTATTTT. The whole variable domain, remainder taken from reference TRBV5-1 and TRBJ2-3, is KAGVTQTPRYLIKTRGQQVTLSCSPISGHRSVSWYQQTPGQGLQFLFEYFSETQRNKGNFPGRFSGRQFSNSRSEMNVSTLELGDSALYLCASSVGLAVRADTQYFGPGTRLTVL.